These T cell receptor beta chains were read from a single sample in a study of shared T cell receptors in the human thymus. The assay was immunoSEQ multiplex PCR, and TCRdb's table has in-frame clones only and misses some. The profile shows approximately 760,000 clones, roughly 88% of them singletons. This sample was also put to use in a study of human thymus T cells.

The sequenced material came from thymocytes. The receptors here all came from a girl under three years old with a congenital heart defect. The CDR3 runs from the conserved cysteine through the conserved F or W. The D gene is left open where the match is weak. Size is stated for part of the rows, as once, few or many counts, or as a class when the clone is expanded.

CASSLHYYSDTQYF	TGCGCCAGCAGCCTCCACTACTACTCAGATACGCAGTATTTT	once	-	TRBV5-1	TRBJ2-3
CASSYSLSYEQYF	TGTGCCAGCAGTTACTCCTTATCCTACGAGCAGTACTTC	once	-	TRBV6-5	TRBJ2-7
CASSSRDRGAYEQYF	TGTGCCAGCAGTTCTCGGGACAGGGGGGCCTACGAGCAGTACTTC	-	TRBD1	TRBV27	TRBJ2-7
CASIGGARNTEAFF	TGTGCCAGCATCGGGGGGGCGAGGAACACTGAAGCTTTCTTT	once	-	TRBV28	TRBJ1-1
CASTSLSSGGVGTGELFF	TGTGCCAGCACCTCATTGAGTAGCGGGGGGGTCGGCACCGGGGAGCTGTTTTTT	-	TRBD2	TRBV27	TRBJ2-2
CASSWRGGLTYHPQPGAKNIQYF	TGCGCCAGCAGCTGGCGGGGGGGATTGACTTACCACCCACAACCTGGAGCCAAAAACATTCAGTACTTC	-	TRBD2	TRBV5-1	TRBJ2-4
CASSEGPDRGWTFNQPQHF	TGTGCCAGCAGTGAGGGACCGGACAGGGGATGGACCTTTAATCAGCCCCAGCATTTT	-	TRBD1	TRBV6-1	TRBJ1-5
CASSLDLGEPQHF	TGTGCCAGCAGCTTAGATTTGGGAGAGCCCCAGCATTTT	-	-	TRBV5-4	TRBJ1-5
CASSPAGGPGYEQYF	TGTGCCAGTAGTCCAGCGGGGGGGCCTGGTTACGAGCAGTACTTC	-	TRBD2	TRBV19	TRBJ2-7
CASSRDLLPDTQYF	TGTGCCAGCAGCCGGGACTTGCTCCCGGATACGCAGTATTTT	few	-	TRBV9	TRBJ2-3
CASCTGSSYYFPDYNSPLHF	TGTGCCAGCTGCACAGGATCATCATATTACTTCCCCGATTATAATTCACCCCTCCACTTT	once	-	TRBV2	TRBJ1-6
CASSLVGQVTDTQYF	TGTGCCAGCAGCTTAGTGGGACAGGTCACAGATACGCAGTATTTT	-	TRBD1	TRBV11-2	TRBJ2-3
CASSLGVRPNSPLHF	TGTGCCAGCAGCTTAGGGGTCCGACCGAATTCACCCCTCCACTTT	-	-	TRBV5-6	TRBJ1-6
CASSRGIGEKLFF	TGTGCCAGCAGTAGGGGAATCGGTGAAAAACTGTTTTTT	-	-	TRBV2	TRBJ1-4
CASSLVGTSGGGEQFF	TGTGCCAGCAGCTTAGTGGGGACTAGCGGGGGGGGTGAGCAGTTCTTC	-	TRBD2	TRBV7-2	TRBJ2-1
CASSEFDIGNSPLHF	TGTGCCAGCAGTGAATTCGACATTGGTAACTCACCCCTCCACTTT	-	-	TRBV6-1	TRBJ1-6
CASSLHRLAETYNEQFF	TGCGCCAGCAGCCTACATAGACTAGCGGAGACGTACAATGAGCAGTTCTTC	-	TRBD2	TRBV5-1	TRBJ2-1
CASSLTGQTYEQYF	TGTGCCAGCAGTCTCACCGGACAGACCTACGAGCAGTACTTC	-	-	TRBV27	TRBJ2-7
CASSPGQGNEQYF	TGTGCCAGCAGCCCAGGACAGGGCAACGAGCAGTACTTC	-	TRBD1	TRBV7-2	TRBJ2-7
CASRTRQGNVTDTQYF	TGTGCCAGCCGAACTCGACAGGGGAATGTCACAGATACGCAGTATTTT	-	TRBD1	TRBV7-9	TRBJ2-3
CSGGGPTEAFF	TGCAGTGGAGGGGGCCCCACTGAAGCTTTCTTT	-	TRBD1	TRBV20-1	TRBJ1-1
CASSVGAALPRGYTF	TGTGCCAGCAGCGTAGGGGCCGCCCTTCCTCGGGGCTACACCTTC	-	-	TRBV9	TRBJ1-2
CASSQAAEGTNEKLFF	TGTGCCAGCAGCCAAGCAGCGGAGGGTACTAATGAAAAACTGTTTTTT	once	-	TRBV14	TRBJ1-4
CASSEHYPKSSGNTIYF	TGTGCCAGCAGTGAACATTATCCAAAGAGCTCTGGAAACACCATATATTTT	once	-	TRBV2	TRBJ1-3
CASRDRSTDTQYF	TGTGCCAGCAGGGACAGAAGCACAGATACGCAGTATTTT	-	-	TRBV6-1	TRBJ2-3
CASSLGEGGQGDTEAFF	TGTGCCAGCAGCCTTGGTGAGGGGGGACAGGGGGACACTGAAGCTTTCTTT	-	TRBD1	TRBV14	TRBJ1-1
CASSLWAGQGIPPNRDYEQYF	TGCGCCAGCAGCTTGTGGGCCGGACAGGGCATTCCCCCCAACAGGGATTACGAGCAGTACTTC	-	TRBD1	TRBV5-1	TRBJ2-7
CATRLAGGAGELFF	TGTGCCACCCGGCTAGCGGGGGGGGCCGGGGAGCTGTTTTTT	-	TRBD2	TRBV6-1	TRBJ2-2
CASSSLAGGSPKTQYF	TGTGCCAGCAGTTCTCTAGCGGGGGGGAGTCCGAAGACCCAGTACTTC	few	TRBD2	TRBV27	TRBJ2-5
CASSKSGAPYEQYF	TGTGCCAGTAGTAAAAGCGGGGCCCCCTACGAGCAGTACTTC	once	TRBD2	TRBV19	TRBJ2-7
CASSAPVKIVAGRTPSTDTQYF	TGTGCCAGCAGCGCCCCCGTTAAAATAGTGGCGGGGAGAACTCCTAGCACAGATACGCAGTATTTT	once	-	TRBV7-8	TRBJ2-3
CASSLSLGRETEAFF	TGTGCCAGCAGCTTAAGTTTGGGTCGGGAGACTGAAGCTTTCTTT	once	-	TRBV7-8	TRBJ1-1
CASSQKVREGAYGYTF	TGTGCCAGCAGCCAAAAGGTCCGGGAGGGGGCCTATGGCTACACCTTC	-	TRBD1	TRBV7-2	TRBJ1-2
CASIGTGTYSNQPQHF	TGTGCCAGCATTGGGACAGGGACCTATAGCAATCAGCCCCAGCATTTT	-	-	TRBV21-1	TRBJ1-5
CASSLPEEYTQGATYEQYF	TGTGCCAGCAGCTTGCCGGAGGAGTATACGCAGGGGGCGACGTACGAGCAGTACTTC	-	TRBD1	TRBV5-8	TRBJ2-7
CASSIRGGEWGYTF	TGTGCCAGTAGTATAAGGGGGGGAGAATGGGGCTACACCTTC	-	-	TRBV19	TRBJ1-2
CASRTTPSSLGRSNYGYTF	TGTGCCAGCAGGACTACCCCCTCTTCGCTCGGGCGATCGAACTATGGCTACACCTTC	few	-	TRBV2	TRBJ1-2
CSVVPRGTYEQYF	TGCAGCGTCGTCCCCAGGGGTACCTACGAGCAGTACTTC	-	-	TRBV29-1	TRBJ2-7
CASSDIWAHSNQPQHF	TGCGCCAGCAGTGATATATGGGCCCATAGCAATCAGCCCCAGCATTTT	-	-	TRBV10-2	TRBJ1-5
CASSPDQETQYF	TGTGCCAGCAGCCCCGACCAAGAGACCCAGTACTTC	-	-	TRBV5-6	TRBJ2-5
CASSSPDTQYF	TGTGCCAGCAGCTCTCCAGATACGCAGTATTTT	-	-	TRBV5-5	TRBJ2-3
CASSLLGTTRYNEQFF	TGCGCCAGCAGCTTGTTGGGGACTACACGCTACAATGAGCAGTTCTTC	-	TRBD2	TRBV5-1	TRBJ2-1
CASSLARDTTNYGYTF	TGTGCCAGCAGCCTTGCCCGGGACACGACTAACTATGGCTACACCTTC	-	-	TRBV7-2	TRBJ1-2
CASSAGTVSGANVLTF	TGCGCCAGCAGTGCCGGGACAGTTTCTGGGGCCAACGTCCTGACTTTC	-	TRBD1	TRBV10-2	TRBJ2-6
CAWRGGQHNEKLFF	TGTGCCTGGAGGGGGGGACAGCATAATGAAAAACTGTTTTTT	-	TRBD1	TRBV30	TRBJ1-4
CASSEAEGGVNEKLFF	TGTGCCAGCAGTGAGGCTGAGGGGGGGGTCAATGAAAAACTGTTTTTT	-	-	TRBV2	TRBJ1-4
CASSEWWAYHTEAFF	TGTGCCAGCAGTGAATGGTGGGCGTATCACACTGAAGCTTTCTTT	-	-	TRBV6-1	TRBJ1-1
CASSQEGGCEGTNYGYTF	TGTGCCAGCAGCCAAGAGGGGGGGTGTGAGGGAACTAACTATGGCTACACCTTC	-	-	TRBV4-2	TRBJ1-2
CASSRAKAFF	TGCGCCAGCAGTCGCGCAAAAGCTTTCTTT	-	-	TRBV23-1	TRBJ1-1
CASTTYRRGDIQYF	TGTGCCAGCACCACCTACCGAAGAGGAGACATTCAGTACTTC	-	-	TRBV28	TRBJ2-4
CASSGATATNEKLFF	TGTGCCAGCAGTGGCGCAACAGCAACTAATGAAAAACTGTTTTTT	-	-	TRBV25-1	TRBJ1-4
CASQKAGGGEQYF	TGTGCCAGCCAGAAGGCAGGGGGAGGCGAGCAGTACTTC	-	-	TRBV28	TRBJ2-7
CASSDFGWGDNTEAFF	TGTGCCAGCAGTGATTTTGGGTGGGGGGATAACACTGAAGCTTTCTTT	-	-	TRBV6-1	TRBJ1-1
CASSLGRGLMAEAFF	TGTGCCAGCAGCTTAGGTCGGGGTTTAATGGCTGAAGCTTTCTTT	-	-	TRBV7-8	TRBJ1-1
CASSLGGGGKETQYF	TGTGCCAGCAGCTTGGGCGGGGGCGGGAAAGAGACCCAGTACTTC	-	-	TRBV5-4	TRBJ2-5
CASSRGVCAANYGYTF	TGCGCCAGCAGCCGAGGAGTATGTGCTGCAAACTATGGCTACACCTTC	once	-	TRBV4-1	TRBJ1-2